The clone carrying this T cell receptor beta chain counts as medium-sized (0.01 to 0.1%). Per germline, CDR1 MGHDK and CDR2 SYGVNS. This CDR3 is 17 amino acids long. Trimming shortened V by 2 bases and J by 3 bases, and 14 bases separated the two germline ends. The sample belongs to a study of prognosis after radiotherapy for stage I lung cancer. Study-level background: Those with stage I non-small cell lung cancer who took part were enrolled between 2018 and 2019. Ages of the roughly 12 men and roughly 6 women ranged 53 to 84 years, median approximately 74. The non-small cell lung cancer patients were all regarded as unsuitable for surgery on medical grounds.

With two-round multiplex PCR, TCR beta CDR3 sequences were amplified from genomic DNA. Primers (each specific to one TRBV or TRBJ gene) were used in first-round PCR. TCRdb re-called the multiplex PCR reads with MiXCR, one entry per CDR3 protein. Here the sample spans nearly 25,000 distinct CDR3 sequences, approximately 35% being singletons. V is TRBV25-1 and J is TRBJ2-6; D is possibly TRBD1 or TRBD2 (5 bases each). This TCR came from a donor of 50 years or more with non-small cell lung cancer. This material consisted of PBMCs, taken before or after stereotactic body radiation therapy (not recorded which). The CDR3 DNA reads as TGTGCCAGCAGTGAAAAGGGGCGGGCGTATGGGGCCAACGTCCTGACTTTC. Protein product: CASSEKGRAYGANVLTF. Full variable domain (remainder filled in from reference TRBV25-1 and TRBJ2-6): EADIYQTPRYLVIGTGKKITLECSQTMGHDKMYWYQQDPGMELHLIHYSYGVNSTEKGDLSSESTVSRIRTEHFPLTLESARPSHTSQYLCASSEKGRAYGANVLTFGAGSRLTVL.